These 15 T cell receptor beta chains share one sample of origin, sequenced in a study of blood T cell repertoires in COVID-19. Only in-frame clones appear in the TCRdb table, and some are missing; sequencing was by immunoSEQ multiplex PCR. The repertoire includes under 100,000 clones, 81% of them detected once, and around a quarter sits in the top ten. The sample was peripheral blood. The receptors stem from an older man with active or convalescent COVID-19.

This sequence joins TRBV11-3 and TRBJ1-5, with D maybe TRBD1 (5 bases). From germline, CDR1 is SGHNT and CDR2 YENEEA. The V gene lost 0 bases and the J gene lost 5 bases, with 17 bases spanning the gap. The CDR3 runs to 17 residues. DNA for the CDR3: TGTGCCAGCAGCTTAGATCAAGTCGGCAGGGCCGATCAGCCCCAGCATTTT. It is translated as CASSLDQVGRADQPQHF. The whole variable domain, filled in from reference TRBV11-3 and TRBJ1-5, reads EAGVVQSPRYKIIEKKQPVAFWCNPISGHNTLYWYLQNLGQGPELLIRYENEEAVDDSQLPKDRFSAERLKGVDSTLKIQPAELGDSAVYLCASSLDQVGRADQPQHFGDGTRLSIL.

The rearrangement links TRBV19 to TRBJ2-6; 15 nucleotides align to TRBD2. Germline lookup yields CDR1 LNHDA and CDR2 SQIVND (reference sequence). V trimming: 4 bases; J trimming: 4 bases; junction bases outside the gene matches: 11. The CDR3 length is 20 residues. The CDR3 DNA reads TGTGCCAGTAGTACTCCTCTAGGACTAGCGGGGGGGCGAGGGGCCAACGTCCTGACTTTC. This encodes CASSTPLGLAGGRGANVLTF.

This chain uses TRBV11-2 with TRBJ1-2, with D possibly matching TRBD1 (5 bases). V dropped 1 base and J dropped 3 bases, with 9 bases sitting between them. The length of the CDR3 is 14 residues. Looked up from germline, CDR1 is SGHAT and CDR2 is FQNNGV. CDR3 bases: TGTGCCAGCAGCTTAGTGGCAGGGTACTATGGCTACACCTTC. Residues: CASSLVAGYYGYTF.

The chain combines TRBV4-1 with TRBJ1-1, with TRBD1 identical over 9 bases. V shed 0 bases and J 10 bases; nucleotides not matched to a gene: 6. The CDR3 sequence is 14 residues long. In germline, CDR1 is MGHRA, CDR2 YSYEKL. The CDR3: CASSQDGGQGGAFF. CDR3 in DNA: TGCGCCAGCAGCCAAGATGGGGGACAGGGTGGAGCTTTCTTT.

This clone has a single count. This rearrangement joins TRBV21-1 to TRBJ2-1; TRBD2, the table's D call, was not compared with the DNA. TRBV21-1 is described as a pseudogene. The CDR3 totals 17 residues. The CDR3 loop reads CASSKGGLAPPYNEQFF. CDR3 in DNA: TGTGCCAGCAGCAAAGGCGGACTAGCTCCGCCCTACAATGAGCAGTTCTTC.

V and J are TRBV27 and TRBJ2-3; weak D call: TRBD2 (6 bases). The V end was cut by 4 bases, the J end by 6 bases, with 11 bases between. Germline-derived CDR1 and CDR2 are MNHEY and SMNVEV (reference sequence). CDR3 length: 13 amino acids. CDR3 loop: CASSSGDWDTQYF. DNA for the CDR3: TGTGCCAGCAGTTCCGGGGACTGGGATACGCAGTATTTT.

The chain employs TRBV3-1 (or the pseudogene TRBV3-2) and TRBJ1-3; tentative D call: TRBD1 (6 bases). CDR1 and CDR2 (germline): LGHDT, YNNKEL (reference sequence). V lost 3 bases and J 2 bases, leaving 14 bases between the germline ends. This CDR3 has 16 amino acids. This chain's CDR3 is CASSHPRGATGNTIYF. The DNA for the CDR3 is TGTGCCAGCAGCCACCCCCGGGGGGCTACTGGAAACACCATATATTTT.

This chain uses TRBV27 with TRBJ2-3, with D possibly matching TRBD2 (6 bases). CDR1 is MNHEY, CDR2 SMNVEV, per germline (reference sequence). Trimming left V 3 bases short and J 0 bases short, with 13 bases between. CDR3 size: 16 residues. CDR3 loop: CASSLGGGRSTDTQYF. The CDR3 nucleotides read TGTGCCAGCAGTTTGGGGGGTGGCAGAAGCACAGATACGCAGTATTTT.

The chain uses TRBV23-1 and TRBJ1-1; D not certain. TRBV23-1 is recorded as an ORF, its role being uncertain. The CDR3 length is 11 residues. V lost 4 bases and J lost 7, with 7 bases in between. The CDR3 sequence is CASSLIREAFF. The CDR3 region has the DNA TGCGCCAGCAGTCTTATCCGTGAAGCTTTCTTT.

CDR3 nucleotides: TGTGCCAGCAGCAAGACAGGGCTAGGGCAGTTCTTC. Amino acid sequence: CASSKTGLGQFF. The chain combines TRBV6-5 with TRBJ2-1, with TRBD1 identical over 7 bases. The germline gives CDR1 MNHEY, CDR2 SVGAGI. V lost 6 bases and J lost 12; bases outside the gene matches: 8. The CDR3 runs 12 residues.

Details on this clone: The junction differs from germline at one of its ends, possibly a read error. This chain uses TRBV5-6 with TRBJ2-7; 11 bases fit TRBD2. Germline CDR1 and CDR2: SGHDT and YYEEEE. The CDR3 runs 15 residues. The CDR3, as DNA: TGTGCCAGCAGCTCCGGGACTAGCGGTTCCTTCGAGCAGTACTTC. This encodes CASSSGTSGSFEQYF.

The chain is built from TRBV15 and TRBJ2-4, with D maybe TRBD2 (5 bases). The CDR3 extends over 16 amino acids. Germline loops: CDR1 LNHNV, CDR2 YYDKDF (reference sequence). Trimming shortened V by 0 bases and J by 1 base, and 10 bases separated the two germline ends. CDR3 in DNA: TGTGCCACCAGCAGAGATACGGGGTTGGCCAAAAACATTCAGTACTTC. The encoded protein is CATSRDTGLAKNIQYF.

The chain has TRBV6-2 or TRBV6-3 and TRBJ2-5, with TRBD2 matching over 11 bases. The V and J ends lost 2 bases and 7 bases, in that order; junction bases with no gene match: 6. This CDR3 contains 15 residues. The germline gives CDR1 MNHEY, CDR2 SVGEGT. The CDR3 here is CASSYSSGGDGTQYF. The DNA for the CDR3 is TGTGCCAGCAGTTACAGTAGCGGGGGGGATGGGACCCAGTACTTC.

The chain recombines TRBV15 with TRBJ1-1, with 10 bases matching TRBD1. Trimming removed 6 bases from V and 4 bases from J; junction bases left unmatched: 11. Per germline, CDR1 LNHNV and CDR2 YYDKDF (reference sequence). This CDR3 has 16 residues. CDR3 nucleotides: TGTGCCACCAGGCCGACAGGGGGCGGGGGGGGCACTGAAGCTTTCTTT. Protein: CATRPTGGGGGTEAFF.

CDR3 coding DNA: TGTGCCAGCAGCCAAAGAAAGGTTGGGACAGGGACCTATGGCTACACCTTC. Translation gives CASSQRKVGTGTYGYTF. This chain connects TRBV3-1 (or the pseudogene TRBV3-2) to TRBJ1-2; 9 nucleotides line up with TRBD1. CDR1 is LGHDT and CDR2 is YNNKEL in the germline V gene (reference sequence). CDR3 size: 17 residues. V shed 2 bases and J 4 bases; nucleotides not matched to a gene: 11.